This entry concerns a single TCR beta chain. Its antigen target is currently unknown. Base qualities were left out, and no much larger clone turns up one base away. The data derive from a study of T-cell memory formation after mild COVID-19 (dated by TCRdb to the early 2020s). Regarding the study in general: TCR sequence clusters from the two donors were found to be largely donor specific. In a couple of donors, T-cell clones that expanded and contracted after mild COVID-19 were followed by sequencing TCRalpha and TCRbeta repertoires longitudinally. Two young, previously healthy adult volunteers made up the cohort, one male and one female. Overall study results and their limits: Only a couple of mild cases were covered in the study, and larger cohorts including severe cases with pre-infection samples were considered necessary. SARS-CoV-2 specificity was not confirmed for the second-wave clones peaking on day 37. Some responding clones were detected in pre-infection memory, which suggested that pre-existing cross-reactive memory T cells had joined the SARS-CoV-2 response. From day 15 to 85, contracting clones showed balanced CD4/CD8 phenotypes, whereas a second wave of clones that expanded from day 15 to 37 leaned towards CD4+. Contracting CD4+ clones were found mainly in CM and EM memory subsets, while CD8+ clones were enriched in EMRA.

TCRdb lists the instrument as Illumina NovaSeq 6000. Using 5'RACE with constant-segment primers, TCRalpha and TCRbeta cDNA libraries were constructed, with sample barcodes and unique molecular identifiers added in the process. Trizol reagent was used to extract RNA from every sample. The libraries were amplified in two PCR steps, and the second step added a second sample barcode and Illumina TruSeq adapters. Sequencing of the libraries was done on an Illumina NovaSeq, producing 2 x 150 bp paired-end reads. Per the authors' processing: Reads were demultiplexed and collapsed into UMI-guided consensus sequences with migec v1.2.7. Using mixcr v2.1.11, UMI consensuses were aligned to TRA and TRB V and J templates and then assembled into clonotypes. Expanded or contracted clonotypes were those called significant by both edgeR and NoisET, with noise models trained on biological replicates. For edgeR calls, the thresholds were a false discovery rate-adjusted p below 0.01 and a log2 fold-change of 1. PCA with hierarchical clustering of max-normalized trajectories of the 1000 most abundant clonotypes was used as exploratory dynamics analysis. Each responding clone was given a CD4 or CD8 phenotype based on the CD4+ and CD8+ repertoires, which had been sequenced separately. The public reads were quality trimmed at Q25 with fastp and then assembled into clones with MiXCR by TCRdb, keeping productive beta chains. Each record represents a unique CDR3 protein, reported with the most common genes and DNA among its rows. TCRdb's processing, not the authors' own work, is the source of the V and J calls. The sample has 380,000 or so distinct CDR3 sequences on record, 14% of them singletons. In total, the top ten clones hold about 22% of the sample.

Ficoll-Paque density gradient centrifugation was used to isolate PBMCs. The CDR3 covers 16 residues, taking in both the cysteine and the phenylalanine. Only the CDR3 portion is preserved as DNA: 48 bases, with reading frame beginning at the first base. Sequences DFQATT (CDR1) and SNEGSKA (CDR2) are obtained from the germline V gene (reference sequence). V is clipped by 2 bases and J by 0 bases, and the sequence between their germline boundaries is 14 bases long. The V gene is TRBV20-1 and the J gene is TRBJ1-3; matching of 6 bases hints at TRBD1 as the D gene. The receptor's source is a man between 18 and 29 years old who had mild COVID-19 (a few samples of this study predate the infection). The sample titles of this study are shuffled in the database, so cell type and time point are left out; the donor was told from shared clones. The sample was PBMCs or a T cell subset sorted from them (not recorded which). The base sequence is TGCAGTGCTAGACCCCGACAGGCATACTCTGGAAACACCATATATTTT. Its translation is CSARPRQAYSGNTIYF.